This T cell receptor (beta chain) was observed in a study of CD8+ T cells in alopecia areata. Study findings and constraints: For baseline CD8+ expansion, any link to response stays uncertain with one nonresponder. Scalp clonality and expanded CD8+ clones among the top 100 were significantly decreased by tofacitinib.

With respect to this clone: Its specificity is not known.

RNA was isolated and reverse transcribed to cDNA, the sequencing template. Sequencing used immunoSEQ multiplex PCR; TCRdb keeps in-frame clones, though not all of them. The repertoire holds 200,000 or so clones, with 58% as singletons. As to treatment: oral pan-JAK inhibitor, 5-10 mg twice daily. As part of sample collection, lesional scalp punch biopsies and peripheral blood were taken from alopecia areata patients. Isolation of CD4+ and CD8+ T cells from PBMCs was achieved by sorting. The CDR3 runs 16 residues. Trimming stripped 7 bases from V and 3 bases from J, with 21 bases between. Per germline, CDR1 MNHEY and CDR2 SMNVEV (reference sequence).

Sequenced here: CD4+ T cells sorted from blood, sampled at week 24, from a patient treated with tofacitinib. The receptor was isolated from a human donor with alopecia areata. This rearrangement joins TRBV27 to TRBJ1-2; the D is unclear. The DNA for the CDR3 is TGTGCCAGCAAAGGTCCGATGGCCGGGCCCCACTATGGCTACACCTTC. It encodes CASKGPMAGPHYGYTF.